This TCR beta chain was recovered during a study of cytomegalovirus exposure and HLA in healthy donors. In its sample, this clone was seen a few times. Use of 60 Vbeta and 13 Jbeta primers characterized the PCR. Produced via immunoSEQ multiplex PCR; TCRdb's table is partial and in-frame only. The sample consists of about 150,000 clones, roughly 83% of them appearing once. The sample taken for sequencing was PBMCs. This TCR was recovered from a man under 40 in good health and CMV-seropositive.

For the CDR3, the DNA is TGTGCCAGCAGTTACTCAGCGCGAGGGGGCGCTTCCGAAGCTTTCTTT. Translation gives CASSYSARGGASEAFF. The genes are TRBV6-5 and TRBJ1-1; 7 bases are shared with TRBD1. Losses at the gene ends were 0 bases for V and 8 bases for J; bases not matched to a gene: 12. The CDR3 extends over 16 amino acids. In germline, CDR1 is MNHEY, CDR2 SVGAGI.